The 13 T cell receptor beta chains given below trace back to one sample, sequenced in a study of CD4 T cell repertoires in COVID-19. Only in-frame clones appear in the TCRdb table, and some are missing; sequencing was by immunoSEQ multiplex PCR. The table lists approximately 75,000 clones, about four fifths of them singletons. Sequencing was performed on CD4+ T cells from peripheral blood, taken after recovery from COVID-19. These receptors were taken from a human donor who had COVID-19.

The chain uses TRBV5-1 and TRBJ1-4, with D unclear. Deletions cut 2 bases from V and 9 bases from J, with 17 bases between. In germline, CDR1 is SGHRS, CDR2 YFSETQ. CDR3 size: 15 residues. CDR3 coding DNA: TGCGCCAGCAGCTTTGTCGAGGGTTTAGGAAAAAAACTGTTTTTT. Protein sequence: CASSFVEGLGKKLFF. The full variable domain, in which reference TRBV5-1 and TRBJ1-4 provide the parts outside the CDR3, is KAGVTQTPRYLIKTRGQQVTLSCSPISGHRSVSWYQQTPGQGLQFLFEYFSETQRNKGNFPGRFSGRQFSNSRSEMNVSTLELGDSALYLCASSFVEGLGKKLFFGSGTQLSVL.

The CDR3 DNA reads TGTGCCAGTAGTATCTCAACAGGGGTTGGCTACACCTTC. Residues: CASSISTGVGYTF. The rearrangement uses TRBV19 and TRBJ1-2; 7 nucleotides line up with TRBD1. The germline CDR1 and CDR2 sequences are LNHDA and SQIVND (reference sequence). The CDR3 extends over 13 amino acids. V lost 3 bases to trimming and J lost 7 bases; unmatched junction nucleotides: 5.

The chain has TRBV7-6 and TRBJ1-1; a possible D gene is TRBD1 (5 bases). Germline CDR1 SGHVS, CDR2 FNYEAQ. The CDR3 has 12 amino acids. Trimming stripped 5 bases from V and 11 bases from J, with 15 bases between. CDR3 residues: CASSRGVGEAFF. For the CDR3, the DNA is TGTGCCAGCAGCCGGGGGGTGGGGGAGGCTTTCTTT. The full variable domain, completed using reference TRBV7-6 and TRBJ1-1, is GAGVSQSPRYKVTKRGQDVALRCDPISGHVSLYWYRQALGQGPEFLTYFNYEAQQDKSGLPNDRFSAERPEGSISTLTIQRTEQRDSAMYRCASSRGVGEAFFGQGTRLTVV.

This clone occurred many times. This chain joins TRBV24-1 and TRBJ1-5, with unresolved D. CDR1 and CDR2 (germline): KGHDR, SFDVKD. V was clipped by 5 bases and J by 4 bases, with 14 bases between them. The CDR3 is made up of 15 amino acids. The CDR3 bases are TGTGCCACCAGTGCCGAGGCGTCCTTAAATCAGCCCCAGCATTTT. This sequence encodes CATSAEASLNQPQHF.

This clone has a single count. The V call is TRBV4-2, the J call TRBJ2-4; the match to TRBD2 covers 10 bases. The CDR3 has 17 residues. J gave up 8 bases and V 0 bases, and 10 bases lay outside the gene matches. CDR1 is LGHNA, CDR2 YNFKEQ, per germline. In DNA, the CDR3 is TGTGCCAGCAGCCAAGAACCCAGCGGGGGGGCTACTGACATTCAGTACTTC. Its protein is CASSQEPSGGATDIQYF.

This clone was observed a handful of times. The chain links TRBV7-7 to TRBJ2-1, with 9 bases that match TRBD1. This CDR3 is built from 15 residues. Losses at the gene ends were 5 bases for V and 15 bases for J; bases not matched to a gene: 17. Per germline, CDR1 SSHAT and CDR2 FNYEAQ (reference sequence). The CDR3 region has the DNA TGTGCCAGCAGCCCCCGCACGGGACAGGGTGAGAGGATGTTCTTC. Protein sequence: CASSPRTGQGERMFF.

The CDR3 nucleotides are TGTGCCAGCAGCCGACTGCCGAACACTGAAGCTTTCTTT. As protein: CASSRLPNTEAFF. V usage is TRBV12-3 or TRBV12-4 and J usage is TRBJ1-1; D call uncertain. V lost 6 bases to trimming and J lost 1 base, with 9 bases between them. The CDR3 consists of 13 residues.

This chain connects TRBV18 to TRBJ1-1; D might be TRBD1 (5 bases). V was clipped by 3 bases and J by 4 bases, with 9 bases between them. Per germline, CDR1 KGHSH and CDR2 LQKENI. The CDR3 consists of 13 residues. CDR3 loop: CASSPQGSTEAFF. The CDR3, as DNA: TGTGCCAGCTCACCCCAGGGTTCCACTGAAGCTTTCTTT. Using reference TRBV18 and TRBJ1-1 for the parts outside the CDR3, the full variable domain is NAGVMQNPRHLVRRRGQEARLRCSPMKGHSHVYWYRQLPEEGLKFMVYLQKENIIDESGMPKERFSAEFPKEGPSILRIQQVVRGDSAAYFCASSPQGSTEAFFGQGTRLTVV.

CDR3 bases: TGTGCCAGCAGCTTATCCCAGCCCCAGCATTTT. Translation gives CASSLSQPQHF. The chain has TRBV11-3 and TRBJ1-5, with D uncertain. The V and J ends lost 2 bases and 7 bases respectively, with 3 bases between them. The CDR3 loop spans 11 amino acids. Germline CDR1 is SGHNT and CDR2 is YENEEA.

CDR3 nucleotides: TGCGCCAGCAGCCCCGACGGGGGCACTGAAGCTTTCTTT. Translating gives CASSPDGGTEAFF. V is TRBV5-1 and J is TRBJ1-1, with D maybe TRBD1 (5 bases). CDR3 length: 13 residues. The V and J ends lost 4 bases and 4 bases respectively, with 11 bases between them. From germline, CDR1 is SGHRS and CDR2 YFSETQ.

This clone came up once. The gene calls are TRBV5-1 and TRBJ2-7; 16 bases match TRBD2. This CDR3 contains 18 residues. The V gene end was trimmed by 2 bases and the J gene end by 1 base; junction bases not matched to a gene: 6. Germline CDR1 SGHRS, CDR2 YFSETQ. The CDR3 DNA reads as TGCGCCAGCAGCTTTTTGGGACTAGCGGGGGGGAATTCCTACGAGCAGTACTTC. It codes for CASSFLGLAGGNSYEQYF. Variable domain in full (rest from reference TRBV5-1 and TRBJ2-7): KAGVTQTPRYLIKTRGQQVTLSCSPISGHRSVSWYQQTPGQGLQFLFEYFSETQRNKGNFPGRFSGRQFSNSRSEMNVSTLELGDSALYLCASSFLGLAGGNSYEQYFGPGTRLTVT.

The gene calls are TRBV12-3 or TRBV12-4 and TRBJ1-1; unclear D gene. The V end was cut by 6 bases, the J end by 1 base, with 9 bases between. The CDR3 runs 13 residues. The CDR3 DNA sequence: TGTGCCAGCAGGACGCTTGGGAACACTGAAGCTTTCTTT. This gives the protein CASRTLGNTEAFF.

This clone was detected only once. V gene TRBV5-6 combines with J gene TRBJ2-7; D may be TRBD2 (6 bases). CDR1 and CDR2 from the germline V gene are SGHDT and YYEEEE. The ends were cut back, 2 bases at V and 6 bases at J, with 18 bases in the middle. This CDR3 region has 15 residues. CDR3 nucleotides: TGTGCCAGCAGCTTCGGGGCGGGAAATAGGGCCGAGCAGTACTTC. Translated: CASSFGAGNRAEQYF.